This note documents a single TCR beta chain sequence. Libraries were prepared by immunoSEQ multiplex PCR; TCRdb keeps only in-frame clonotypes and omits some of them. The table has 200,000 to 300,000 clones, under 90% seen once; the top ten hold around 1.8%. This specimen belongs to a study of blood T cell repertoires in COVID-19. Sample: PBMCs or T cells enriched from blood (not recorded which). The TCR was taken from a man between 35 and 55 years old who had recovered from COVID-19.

CDR3 bases: TGTGCCAGCAGTTGGCAGGGGAACACTGAAGCTTTCTTT. Translation gives CASSWQGNTEAFF. The chain has TRBV6-6 and TRBJ1-1; TRBD1 is a possible D gene (5 bases). Trimming left V 4 bases short and J 1 base short, with 7 bases between. The CDR3 spans 13 residues. Germline CDR1 MNHNY, CDR2 SVGAGI (reference sequence).